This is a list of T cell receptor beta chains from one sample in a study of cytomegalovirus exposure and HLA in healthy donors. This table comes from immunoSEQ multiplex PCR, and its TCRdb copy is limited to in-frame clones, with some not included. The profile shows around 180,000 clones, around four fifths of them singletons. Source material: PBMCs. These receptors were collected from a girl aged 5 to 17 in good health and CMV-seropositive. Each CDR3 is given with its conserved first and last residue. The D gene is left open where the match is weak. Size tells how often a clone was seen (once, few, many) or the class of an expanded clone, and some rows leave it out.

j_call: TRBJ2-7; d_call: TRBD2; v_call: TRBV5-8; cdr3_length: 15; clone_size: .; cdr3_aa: CASSLNSGGLYEQYF; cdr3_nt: TGTGCCAGCAGCTTGAATAGCGGGGGGCTCTACGAGCAGTACTTC
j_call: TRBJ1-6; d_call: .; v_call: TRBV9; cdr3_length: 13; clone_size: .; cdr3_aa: CASSGTVNSPLHF; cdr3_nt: TGTGCCAGCAGCGGGACAGTAAATTCACCCCTCCACTTT
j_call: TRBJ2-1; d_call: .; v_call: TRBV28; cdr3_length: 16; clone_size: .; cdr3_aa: CASSQVGAVSYNEQFF; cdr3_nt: TGTGCCAGCAGTCAAGTGGGGGCCGTCTCCTACAATGAGCAGTTCTTC
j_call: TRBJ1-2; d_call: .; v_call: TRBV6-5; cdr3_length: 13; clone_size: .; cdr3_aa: CASRPTLWGGYTF; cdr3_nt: TGTGCCAGCAGACCTACCCTCTGGGGCGGCTACACCTTC
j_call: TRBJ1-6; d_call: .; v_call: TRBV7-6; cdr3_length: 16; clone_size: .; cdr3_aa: CASSLGTDTTNSPLHF; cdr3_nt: TGTGCCAGCAGCTTAGGAACAGATACGACCAATTCACCCCTCCACTTT
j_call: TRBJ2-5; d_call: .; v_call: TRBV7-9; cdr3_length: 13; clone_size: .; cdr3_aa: CASSLVLGETQYF; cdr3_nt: TGTGCCAGCAGCTTAGTTCTAGGAGAGACCCAGTACTTC
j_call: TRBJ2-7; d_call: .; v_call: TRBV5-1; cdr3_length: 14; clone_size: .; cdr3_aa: CASSLFFLTYEQYF; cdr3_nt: TGCGCCAGCAGCTTATTTTTCCTTACCTACGAGCAGTACTTC
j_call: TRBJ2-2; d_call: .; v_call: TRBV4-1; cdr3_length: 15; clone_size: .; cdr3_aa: CASSHPRLNTGELFF; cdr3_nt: TGCGCCAGCAGCCACCCTCGACTGAACACCGGGGAGCTGTTTTTT
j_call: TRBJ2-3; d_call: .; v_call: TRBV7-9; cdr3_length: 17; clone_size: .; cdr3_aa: CASSLERTTAGTDTQYF; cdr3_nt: TGTGCCAGCAGCTTAGAGCGGACTACCGCTGGCACAGATACGCAGTATTTT
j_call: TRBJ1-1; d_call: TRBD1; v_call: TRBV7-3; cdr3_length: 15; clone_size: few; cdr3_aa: CASSLTGQGVSEAFF; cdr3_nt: TGTGCCAGCAGCTTAACGGGACAGGGTGTAAGCGAAGCTTTCTTT
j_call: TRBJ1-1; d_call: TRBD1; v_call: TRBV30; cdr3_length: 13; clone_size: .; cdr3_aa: CAWVTGGRTEAFF; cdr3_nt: TGTGCCTGGGTGACAGGGGGCCGAACTGAAGCTTTCTTT
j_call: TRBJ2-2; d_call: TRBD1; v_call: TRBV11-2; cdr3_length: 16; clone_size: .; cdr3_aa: CASRPNRGPWTGELFF; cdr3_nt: TGTGCCAGCAGACCAAACAGGGGGCCTTGGACCGGGGAGCTGTTTTTT
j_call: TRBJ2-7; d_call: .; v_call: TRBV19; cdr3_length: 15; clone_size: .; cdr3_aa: CASSMAQGKSYEQYF; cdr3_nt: TGTGCCAGTAGTATGGCCCAGGGGAAATCCTACGAGCAGTACTTC
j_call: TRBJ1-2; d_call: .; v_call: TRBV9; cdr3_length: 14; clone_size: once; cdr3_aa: CASSQKSEDTARTF; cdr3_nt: TGTGCCAGCAGCCAAAAGTCAGAGGACACGGCCAGAACCTTC
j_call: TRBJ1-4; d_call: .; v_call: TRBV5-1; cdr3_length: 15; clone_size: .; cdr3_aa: CASSLETGRNEKLFF; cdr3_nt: TGCGCCAGCAGCTTGGAAACAGGGAGAAATGAAAAACTGTTTTTT
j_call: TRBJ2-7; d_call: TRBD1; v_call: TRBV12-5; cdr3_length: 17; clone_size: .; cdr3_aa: CASGFYAATNRGYEQYF; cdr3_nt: TGTGCTAGTGGTTTCTACGCCGCTACCAACAGGGGCTACGAGCAGTACTTC
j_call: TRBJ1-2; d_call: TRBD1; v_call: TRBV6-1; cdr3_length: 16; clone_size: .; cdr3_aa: CASSEARRGQGYGYTF; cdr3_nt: TGTGCCAGCAGTGAAGCAAGGAGGGGGCAAGGCTATGGCTACACCTTC
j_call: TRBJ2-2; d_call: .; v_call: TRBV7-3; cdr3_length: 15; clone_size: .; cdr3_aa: CASSTRDTNTGELFF; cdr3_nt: TGTGCCAGCAGTACCCGGGACACTAACACCGGGGAGCTGTTTTTT
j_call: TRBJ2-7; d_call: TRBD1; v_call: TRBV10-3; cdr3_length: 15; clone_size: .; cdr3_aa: CAISEPGQVQGEQYF; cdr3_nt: TGTGCCATCAGTGAGCCCGGACAGGTGCAAGGAGAGCAGTACTTC
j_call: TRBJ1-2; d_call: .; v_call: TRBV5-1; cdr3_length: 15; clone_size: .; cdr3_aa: CASSRGTAQNYGYTF; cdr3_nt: TGCGCCAGCAGCCGCGGGACGGCGCAAAACTATGGCTACACCTTC
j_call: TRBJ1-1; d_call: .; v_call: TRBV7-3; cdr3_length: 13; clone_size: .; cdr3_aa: CASSLFMNTEAFF; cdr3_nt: TGTGCCAGCAGCTTATTTATGAACACTGAAGCTTTCTTT
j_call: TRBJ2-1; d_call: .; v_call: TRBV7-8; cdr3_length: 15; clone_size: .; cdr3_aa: CASSSLQGRLNEQFF; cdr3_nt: TGTGCCAGCAGCTCCCTCCAGGGGAGATTAAATGAGCAGTTCTTC
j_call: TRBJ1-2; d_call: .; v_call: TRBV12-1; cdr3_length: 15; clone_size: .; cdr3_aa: CASSFGRTANYGYTF; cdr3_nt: TGTGCCAGCAGCTTTGGCCGGACAGCCAACTATGGCTACACCTTC
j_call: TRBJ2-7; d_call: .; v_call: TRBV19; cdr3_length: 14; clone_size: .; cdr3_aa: CASSAGTTDYEQYF; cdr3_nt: TGTGCCAGTAGTGCCGGGACAACGGACTACGAGCAGTACTTC
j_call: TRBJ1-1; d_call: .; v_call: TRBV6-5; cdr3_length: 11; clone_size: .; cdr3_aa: CASRRNTEAFF; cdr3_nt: TGTGCCAGCAGGCGGAACACTGAAGCTTTCTTT
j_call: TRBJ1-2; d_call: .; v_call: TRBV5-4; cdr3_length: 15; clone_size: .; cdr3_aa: CASRDGVQGMGGYTF; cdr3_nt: TGTGCCAGCCGAGATGGGGTACAGGGAATGGGAGGCTACACCTTC
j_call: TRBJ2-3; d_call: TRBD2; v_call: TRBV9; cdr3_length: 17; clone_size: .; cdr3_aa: CASSASTLAAGTDTQYF; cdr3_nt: TGTGCCAGCAGCGCCTCGACCCTAGCGGCCGGCACAGATACGCAGTATTTT
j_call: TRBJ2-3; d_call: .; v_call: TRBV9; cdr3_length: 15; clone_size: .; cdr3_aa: CASRVYRGSTDTQYF; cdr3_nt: TGTGCCAGCAGAGTATACCGGGGGTCCACAGATACGCAGTATTTT
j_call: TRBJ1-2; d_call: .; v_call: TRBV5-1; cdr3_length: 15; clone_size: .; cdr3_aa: CASSLGASVGDGYTF; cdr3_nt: TGCGCCAGCAGCCTGGGGGCCTCCGTGGGCGATGGCTACACCTTC
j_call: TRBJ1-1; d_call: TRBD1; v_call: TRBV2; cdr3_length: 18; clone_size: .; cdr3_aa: CASSERWGQTLKNTEAFF; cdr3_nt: TGTGCCAGCAGTGAAAGGTGGGGACAGACCTTAAAGAACACTGAAGCTTTCTTT
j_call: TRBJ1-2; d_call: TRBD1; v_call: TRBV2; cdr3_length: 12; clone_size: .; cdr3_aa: CASKWDSYGYTF; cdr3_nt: TGTGCCAGCAAGTGGGACAGCTATGGCTACACCTTC
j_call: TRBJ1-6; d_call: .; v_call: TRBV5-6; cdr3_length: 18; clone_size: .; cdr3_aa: CASSLRGGGTVGNSPLHF; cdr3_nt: TGTGCCAGCAGCTTACGCGGCGGGGGCACGGTGGGTAATTCACCCCTCCACTTT
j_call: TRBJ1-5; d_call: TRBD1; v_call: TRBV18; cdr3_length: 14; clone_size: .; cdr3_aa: CASSEGQFNQPQHF; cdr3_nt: TGTGCCAGCTCAGAGGGACAGTTCAATCAGCCCCAGCATTTT
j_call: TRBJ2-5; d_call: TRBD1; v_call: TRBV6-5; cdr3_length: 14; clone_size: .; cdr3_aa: CASSEGAQGETQYF; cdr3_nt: TGTGCCAGCAGCGAGGGGGCCCAAGGGGAGACCCAGTACTTC
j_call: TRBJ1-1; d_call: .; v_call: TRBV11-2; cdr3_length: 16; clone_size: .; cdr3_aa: CASSLVVLGAATEAFF; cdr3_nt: TGTGCCAGCAGCTTAGTGGTTTTGGGCGCCGCCACTGAAGCTTTCTTT
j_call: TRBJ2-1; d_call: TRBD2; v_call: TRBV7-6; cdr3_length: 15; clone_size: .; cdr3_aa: CASSSGLAGTIEQFF; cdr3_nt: TGTGCCAGCAGCTCGGGACTAGCGGGGACTATTGAGCAGTTCTTC
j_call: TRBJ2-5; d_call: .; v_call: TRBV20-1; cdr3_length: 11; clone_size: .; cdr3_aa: CSGGPGETQYF; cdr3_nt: TGCAGTGGGGGGCCGGGGGAGACCCAGTACTTC
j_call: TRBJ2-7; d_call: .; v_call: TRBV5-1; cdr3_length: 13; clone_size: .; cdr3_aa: CASSVTDSYEQYF; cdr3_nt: TGCGCCAGCAGCGTGACAGACTCCTACGAGCAGTACTTC
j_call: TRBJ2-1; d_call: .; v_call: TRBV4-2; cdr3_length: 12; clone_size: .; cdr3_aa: CASSHSRVEQFF; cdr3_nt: TGTGCCAGCAGCCACTCGCGGGTTGAGCAGTTCTTC
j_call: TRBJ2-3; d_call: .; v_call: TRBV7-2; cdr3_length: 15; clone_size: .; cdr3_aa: CASSPGLRSTDTQYF; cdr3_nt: TGTGCCAGCAGCCCCGGACTCCGTAGCACAGATACGCAGTATTTT
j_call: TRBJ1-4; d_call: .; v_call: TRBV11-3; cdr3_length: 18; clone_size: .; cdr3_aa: CASSPSGGRRPGDEKLFF; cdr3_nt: TGTGCCAGCAGCCCCTCCGGGGGGCGGCGTCCGGGAGATGAAAAACTGTTTTTT
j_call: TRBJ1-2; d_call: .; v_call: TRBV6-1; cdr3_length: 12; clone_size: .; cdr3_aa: CASSRAIYGYTF; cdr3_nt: TGTGCCAGCAGCAGGGCAATCTATGGCTACACCTTC
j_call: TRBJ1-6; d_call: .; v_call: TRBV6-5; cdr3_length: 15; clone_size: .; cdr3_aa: CASWAGGGINSPLHF; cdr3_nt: TGTGCCAGTTGGGCCGGAGGAGGGATTAATTCACCCCTCCACTTT
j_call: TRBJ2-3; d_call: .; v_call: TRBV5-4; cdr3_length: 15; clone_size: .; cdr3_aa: CASSPDGGGTDTQYF; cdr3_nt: TGTGCCAGCAGCCCGGACGGCGGAGGAACAGATACGCAGTATTTT
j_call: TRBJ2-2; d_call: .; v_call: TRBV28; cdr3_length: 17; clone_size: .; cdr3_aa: CASSLFFQDRHTGELFF; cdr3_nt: TGTGCCAGCAGTTTATTTTTCCAGGACAGACACACCGGGGAGCTGTTTTTT
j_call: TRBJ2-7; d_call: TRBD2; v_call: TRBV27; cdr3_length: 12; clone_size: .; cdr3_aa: CASSLAGGEQYF; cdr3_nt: TGTGCCAGCAGTTTAGCGGGGGGTGAGCAGTACTTC
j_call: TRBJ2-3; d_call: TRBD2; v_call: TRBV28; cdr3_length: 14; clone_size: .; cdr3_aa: CASSDGGAWDTQYF; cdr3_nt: TGTGCCAGCAGTGACGGGGGGGCCTGGGATACGCAGTATTTT
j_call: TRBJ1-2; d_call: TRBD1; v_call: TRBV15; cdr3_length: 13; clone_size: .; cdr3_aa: CATSRDPAGGIYF; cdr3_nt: TGTGCCACCAGCAGAGATCCGGCAGGGGGTATCTACTTC
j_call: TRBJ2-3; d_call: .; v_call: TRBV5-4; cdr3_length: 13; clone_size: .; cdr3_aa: CASSLAGVDTQYF; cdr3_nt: TGTGCCAGCAGCTTGGCCGGGGTGGATACGCAGTATTTT
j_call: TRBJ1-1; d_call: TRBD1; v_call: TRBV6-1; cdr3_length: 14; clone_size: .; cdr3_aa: CASSRDRMNTEAFF; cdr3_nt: TGTGCCAGCAGCCGGGACAGGATGAACACTGAAGCTTTCTTT
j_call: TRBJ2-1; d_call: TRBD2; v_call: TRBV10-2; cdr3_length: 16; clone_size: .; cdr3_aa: CASSESRRGGHNEQLF; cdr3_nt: TGCGCCAGCAGTGAGTCGCGGCGGGGGGGACACAATGAGCAGCTCTTC
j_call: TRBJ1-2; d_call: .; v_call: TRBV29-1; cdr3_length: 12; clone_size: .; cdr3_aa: CSAPWTEDGYTF; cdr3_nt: TGCAGCGCCCCTTGGACAGAAGATGGCTACACCTTC
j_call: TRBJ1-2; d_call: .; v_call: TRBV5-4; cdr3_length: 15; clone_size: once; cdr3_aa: CASSVIVGADYGYTF; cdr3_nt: TGTGCCAGCAGCGTTATCGTAGGGGCAGACTATGGCTACACCTTC
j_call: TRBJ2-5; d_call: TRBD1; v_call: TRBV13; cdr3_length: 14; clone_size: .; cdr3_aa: CASSPQTGPKTQYF; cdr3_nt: TGTGCCAGCAGCCCACAGACAGGGCCCAAGACCCAGTACTTC